This T cell receptor beta chain was found in a study of CD8 T cells in Susac syndrome. CDR1 is MNHNS, CDR2 SASEGT, per germline. The V gene lost 5 bases and the J gene lost 2 bases, with 10 bases spanning the gap. This CDR3 has 13 residues. The authors sequenced TCR beta from blood CD8+ and CD4+ T cells. cDNA came from approximately 0.5 to 1 ug RNA primed by random hexamers. Coverage of TCR beta CDR3 amplification by immunoSEQ multiplex PCR extended to 54 Vbeta and 13 Jbeta. A single record per CDR3 protein comes from TCRdb applying MiXCR to the immunoSEQ multiplex PCR reads. The table includes approximately 160,000 distinct CDR3 sequences, roughly 94% detected once.

This chain connects TRBV6-1 to TRBJ2-7, with D possibly TRBD1 on 5 matching bases. The clonotype originates from a human donor with multiple sclerosis. Source material: CD4+ T cells from PBMCs. In nucleotides, the CDR3 is TGTGCCAGCAGTCGTTCAGGGACCTACGAGCAGTACTTC. Translated: CASSRSGTYEQYF.